Listed below are T cell receptor beta chains from one sample, sequenced in a study of cytomegalovirus exposure and HLA in healthy donors. Assay used: immunoSEQ multiplex PCR; TCRdb lists only in-frame clones, some missing. The sample contains about 160,000 clones, roughly 78% of which appear only once. The sequencing sample was made of PBMCs. These receptors were collected from a woman aged 50 to 60 in good health and CMV-seropositive. Both conserved end residues are part of each CDR3. Fields, in order: V gene, CDR3 length, CDR3 protein.

TRBV7-9,16,CASSPWTGRGNQPQHF
TRBV7-9,10,CASELYGYTF
TRBV14,13,CASSQVQSYGYTF
TRBV5-1,15,CASSLVHGTNEKLFF
TRBV5-6,17,CASSQIGRKGGTDTQYF
TRBV5-1,13,CASSLQGDQPQHF
TRBV10-3,16,CAISVTTSGRGNEQFF
TRBV28,12,CASGDSNTEAFF
TRBV28,14,CASSDLQGYTEAFF
TRBV28,15,CASSSTSGGPNEQFF
TRBV28,16,CASSWARTGVNYEQYF
TRBV4-2,16,CASSQVHRGGTYEQYF
TRBV2,13,CASSLGQGETQYF
TRBV30,15,CAWSVGTGVSEPQHF
TRBV27,13,CASREGVTGELFF
TRBV5-1,14,CASSLGTEVTEAFF
TRBV6-5,16,CASSYNLRQGVNTIYF
TRBV19,15,CASSIVAGGPHEQYF
TRBV7-6,15,CASSLVKVQWETQYF
TRBV5-6,11,CASSSYYEQYF
TRBV11-3,15,CASSPGGDSYNEQFF
TRBV29-1,13,CSVERTDQETQYF
TRBV27,18,CASSFDRFELAGVGEQFF
TRBV4-2,14,CASSQGRGNTEAFF
TRBV28,16,CASRGSFAGPLYEQYF
TRBV5-5,15,CASSPPGLVQETQYF
TRBV4-1,16,CASSQERQRSVTEAFF
TRBV14,14,CASSLTGQGLLAFF
TRBV7-2,14,CASSRPTGRETQYF
TRBV5-1,17,CASSSPPQGGGNLEQFF
TRBV7-2,13,CASSLGALYEQYF
TRBV6-5,14,CAGWGEGMTYGYTF
TRBV6-6,13,CASSYGHFYEQYF
TRBV11-3,12,CASSLLDNEQFF
TRBV6-5,13,CASGRVSNQPQHF
TRBV10-3,15,CAISEGFSGSQPQHF
TRBV7-2,16,CASSPTGQIMNTEAFF
TRBV9,16,CASSVGGGLTKNIQYF
TRBV6-5,15,CASSARGTSTDTQYF
TRBV19,15,CASSILASSNQPQHF
TRBV27,13,CASSPQGSYGYTF
TRBV19,13,CASSFGTAYEQYF
TRBV7-2,13,CASSSQGHYGYTF
TRBV25-1,16,CASSEDGLAGTDTQYF
TRBV6-5,14,CASSSDRANSPLHF
TRBV27,16,CASSPWGGSPYNEQFF
TRBV7-2,15,CASSLVGGSTDTQYF
TRBV4-3,13,CASSQGITTDQYF
TRBV27,15,CASSFTGGLNTEAFF
TRBV5-6,15,CASSLAGAGEETQYF
TRBV11-2,15,CASSLDQFGNTEAFF
TRBV5-1,16,CASSPMGRSSSYEQYF
TRBV10-3,17,CAISESNFNAFTDTQYF
TRBV20-1,11,CSATGENIQYF
TRBV19,15,CASSIGPGAYQPQHF
TRBV18,15,CASSPPSSGNSPLHF
TRBV28,11,CASTQNYGYTF
TRBV2,16,CASSGGLAGGYNEQFF
TRBV20-1,10,CSARSAGYTF
TRBV28,17,CASSPFPDRGSYNEQFF